Below are 11 T cell receptor beta chains sequenced from a single sample in a study of early T cells in non-severe SARS-CoV-2 infection. TCRdb reanalysed the 5' RACE reads using MiXCR and keeps one entry per CDR3 protein. The top ten clones hold roughly 27% of a sample with tens of thousands of distinct CDR3 sequences, about 5% of them seen once. Sequenced material: whole blood. All receptors derive from an adult who was a healthcare worker with PCR-confirmed SARS-CoV-2 infection or an uninfected control (not recorded which).

In this sample, this clonotype turned up many times. The chain is built from TRBV7-2 and TRBJ1-1; D is unclear. Trimming removed 6 bases from V and 0 bases from J, with 8 bases in between. The CDR3 consists of 13 residues. Germline V gene sequence: CDR1 SGHTA, CDR2 FQGNSA. In nucleotides, the CDR3 is TGTGCCAGCAGACTAACTATGAACACTGAAGCTTTCTTT. Translation gives CASRLTMNTEAFF.

In this sample, this clonotype turned up many times. V usage is TRBV11-2 and J usage is TRBJ2-5, with D perhaps matching TRBD1 (6 bases). V shed 7 bases and J shed 1 base, with 16 bases lying between them. Germline V gene sequence: CDR1 SGHAT, CDR2 FQNNGV. The CDR3 contains 15 residues. The CDR3 DNA follows: TGTGCCAGCAACTCCGGTACAGGGATCCAAGAGACCCAGTACTTC. Its protein is CASNSGTGIQETQYF.

The chain has TRBV25-1 and TRBJ2-1; 13 bases match TRBD2. The CDR3 contains 15 residues. J was trimmed by 8 bases and V by 8 bases; bases with no gene match: 9. Per the germline V gene, CDR1 is MGHDK and CDR2 is SYGVNS. DNA of the CDR3: TGTGCCAGCGTAGGACTAGCGGGAGTCTTCGATGAGCAGTTCTTC. Translated: CASVGLAGVFDEQFF.

Many counts were recorded for this clonotype. The chain joins TRBV7-2 to TRBJ1-5; tentatively, D is TRBD1 (6 bases). There are 14 residues in the CDR3. Germline CDR1 reads SGHTA; CDR2 reads FQGNSA. V lost 2 bases and J lost 7, with 12 bases in between. The CDR3 protein is CASSLRGQGQPQHF. DNA for the CDR3: TGTGCCAGCAGCTTAAGGGGCCAGGGGCAGCCCCAGCATTTT.

This clonotype turned up a few times. The rearrangement joins TRBV10-3 to TRBJ2-7, with 7 nucleotides matching TRBD1. The CDR3 extends over 16 amino acids. V dropped 3 bases and J dropped 2; count of bases not matched to a gene: 10. Germline CDR1 is ENHRY and CDR2 is SYGVKD. The CDR3 nucleotides are TGTGCCATCAGTGACCACGGACAGGCGGGTACCTACGAGCAGTACTTC. Protein: CAISDHGQAGTYEQYF.

V gene TRBV6-6 combines with J gene TRBJ2-7; 8 bases fit TRBD1. The CDR3 totals 16 residues. Unmatched junction bases numbered 14, after V lost 6 bases and J lost 4 bases. Germline CDR1 and CDR2: MNHNY and SVGAGI (reference sequence). This chain's CDR3 is CASSGRGRGAGYEQYF. In nucleotides, the CDR3 is TGTGCCAGCAGCGGCAGGGGGCGCGGTGCGGGGTACGAGCAGTACTTC.

The CDR3 bases are TGTGCCAGCAGCCAAGAGCGGTTCTCGGACGAGCAGTACTTC. Encoded protein: CASSQERFSDEQYF. The chain employs TRBV3-2 and TRBJ2-7. TRBV3-2 is a known pseudogene. The CDR3 totals 14 residues.

In its sample, this clonotype was seen many times. This chain joins TRBV30 and TRBJ1-2; 7 positions match TRBD1. Germline CDR1 is GTSNPN and CDR2 is SVGIG (reference sequence). The CDR3 has 14 amino acids. With 3 bases clipped from V and 8 bases from J, the junction kept 12 bases outside the gene matches. The CDR3 DNA sequence: TGTGCCTGGAGGGTACAGGGGCAGGTATCCGGCTACACCTTC. Its translation: CAWRVQGQVSGYTF.

J is TRBJ2-3 and V is TRBV7-9; D not certain. Germline CDR1 is SEHNR and CDR2 is FQNEAQ (reference sequence). This CDR3 is 12 amino acids long. Trimming cost V 7 bases and J 2 bases, with 7 bases left between them. The CDR3 bases are TGTGCCAGCACCCACAACACAGATACGCAGTATTTT. Encoded protein: CASTHNTDTQYF.

This clonotype was recorded at least ten times. The V gene is TRBV7-9, the J gene TRBJ2-6; no definite D call. The CDR3 is 14 amino acids. Germline V CDR1 and CDR2: SEHNR, FQNEAQ (reference sequence). V gave up 5 bases and J gave up 4 bases, with 9 bases separating them. CDR3 in amino acids: CASSPPLGANVLTF. The CDR3 DNA reads TGTGCCAGCAGCCCCCCGTTGGGGGCCAACGTCCTGACTTTC.

This clonotype was observed many times. The V call is TRBV6-6, the J call TRBJ1-1; 7 positions match TRBD1. Trimming cost V 5 bases and J 1 base; bases outside gene matches: 4. The CDR3 is made up of 14 amino acids. Germline V gene sequence: CDR1 MNHNY, CDR2 SVGAGI (reference sequence). DNA for the CDR3: TGTGCCAGCAGTCCTCGACAGGGGAACACTGAAGCTTTCTTT. It encodes CASSPRQGNTEAFF.